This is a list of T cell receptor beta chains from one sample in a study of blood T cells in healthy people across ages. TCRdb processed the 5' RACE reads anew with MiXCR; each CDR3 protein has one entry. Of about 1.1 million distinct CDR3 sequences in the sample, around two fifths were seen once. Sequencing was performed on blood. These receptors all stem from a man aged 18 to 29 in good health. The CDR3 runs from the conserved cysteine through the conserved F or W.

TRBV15 CATTASGGVNTQYF
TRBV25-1 CASSELFGRGDTQYF
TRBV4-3 CASSQEGGTYNSPLHF
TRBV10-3 CAISEIGSYGNTF
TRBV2 CASSEDWGHPRRPYEQYF
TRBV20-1 CSARDLSGGAYGYTF
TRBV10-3 CAISLSQETQYF
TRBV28 CASSLVDAGMGEQFF
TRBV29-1 CSVRTAANTEAFF
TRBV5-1 CASSLARAQGVNTQYF
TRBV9 CASSKGDTEAFF
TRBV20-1 CSARDHYEQFF
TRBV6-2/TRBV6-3 CASSYSLNQPRHF
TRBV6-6 CASSYSTASTNEKLFF
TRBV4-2 CASSQDTYLGGDPYF
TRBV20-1 CSAGEGVRETQYF
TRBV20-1 CSAGDRGDQPQHF
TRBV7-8 CASSLELTNSYEQYF
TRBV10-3 CATRREGNQPQHF
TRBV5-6 CASSLRGASGANVLTF
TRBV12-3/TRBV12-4 CASSLVSAVNYNEQFF
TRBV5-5 CASSSMVSNYGYTF
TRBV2 CASRPSGGPLDEQFF
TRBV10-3 CAISGPGGGPYNEQFF
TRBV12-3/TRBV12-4 CASSLGGQGFRDYGYTF
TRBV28 CAGRSREDEAFF
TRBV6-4 CASSEEGKGYGYTF
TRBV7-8 CASSLNRSLRTNEKLFF
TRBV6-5 CASSYGPGLEQFF
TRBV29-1 CSVRTDLSGYTF
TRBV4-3 CASSQSGTDTQYF
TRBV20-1 CSASKQGTFGEQFF
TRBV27 CASSPLGGVYGYTF
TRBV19 CASSMEECGYTF
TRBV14 CASSQVAASYGYTF
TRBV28 CASSIRGLRTEAFF
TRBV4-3 CASSRGLALYNEQFF
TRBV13 CASSSPGIALNEQFF
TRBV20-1 CSAGTGRSNQPQHF
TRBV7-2 CASSFVTVKELSTEAFF
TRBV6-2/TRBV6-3 CASSYPPPGGDPSNQPQHF
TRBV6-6 CASSKTNFIPHEKLFF
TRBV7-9 CASSPGSSSNQPQHF
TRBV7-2 CASSPQTQKNTEAFF
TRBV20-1 CSARDFRASGGRTDTQYF
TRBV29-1 CSASGDGLVQFF
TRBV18 CASSPPNTFNEQFF
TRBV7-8 CASSLDDSYYGYTF
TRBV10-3 CAIFGTGHNEQFF
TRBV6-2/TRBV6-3 CASSFSLGGSPYNEQFF
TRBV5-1 CASSLLTGPNTEAFF
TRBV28 CASSFVVSSGANVLTF
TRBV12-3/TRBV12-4 CASSGLAGGYYNEQFF
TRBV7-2 CASSLGPVAFF